The 3 T cell receptor beta chains given below trace back to one sample, sequenced in a study of blood T cell repertoires in COVID-19. Some clones are missing from TCRdb's copy, which holds only in-frame ones; the method was immunoSEQ multiplex PCR. Among 150,000 to 200,000 clones listed, about 88% were seen once. The sample was peripheral blood. Receptor source: a man between 40 and 49 years old with acute or convalescent COVID-19.

The chain joins TRBV9 to TRBJ2-5, with a possible D match to TRBD2 (7 bases). CDR3 length: 15 residues. Germline lookup yields CDR1 SGDLS and CDR2 YYNGEE. With 4 bases removed from V and 0 bases from J, the gap between germline ends came to 13 bases. The chain's CDR3 is CASSPGGQNQETQYF. The CDR3 DNA sequence: TGTGCCAGCAGCCCCGGGGGGCAGAACCAAGAGACCCAGTACTTC.

The chain uses TRBV9 and TRBJ1-1; TRBD1 might be the D (5 bases). Germline CDR1 and CDR2: SGDLS and YYNGEE. Deletions cut 3 bases from V and 6 bases from J, with 18 bases between. This CDR3 comprises 15 residues. The CDR3 sequence is CASSAELGAPSEAFF. CDR3 DNA: TGTGCCAGCAGCGCTGAGTTAGGGGCTCCGTCTGAAGCTTTCTTT.

This clone was counted a few times. The V gene is TRBV18, the J gene TRBJ1-1; possible D gene TRBD1, 6 bases. V was trimmed by 6 bases and J by 0 bases, leaving 14 bases between them. Germline loops: CDR1 KGHSH, CDR2 LQKENI. CDR3 size: 15 residues. The CDR3, as DNA: TGTGCCAGCTCGCCCCGGACAGACATGAACACTGAAGCTTTCTTT. It encodes CASSPRTDMNTEAFF.